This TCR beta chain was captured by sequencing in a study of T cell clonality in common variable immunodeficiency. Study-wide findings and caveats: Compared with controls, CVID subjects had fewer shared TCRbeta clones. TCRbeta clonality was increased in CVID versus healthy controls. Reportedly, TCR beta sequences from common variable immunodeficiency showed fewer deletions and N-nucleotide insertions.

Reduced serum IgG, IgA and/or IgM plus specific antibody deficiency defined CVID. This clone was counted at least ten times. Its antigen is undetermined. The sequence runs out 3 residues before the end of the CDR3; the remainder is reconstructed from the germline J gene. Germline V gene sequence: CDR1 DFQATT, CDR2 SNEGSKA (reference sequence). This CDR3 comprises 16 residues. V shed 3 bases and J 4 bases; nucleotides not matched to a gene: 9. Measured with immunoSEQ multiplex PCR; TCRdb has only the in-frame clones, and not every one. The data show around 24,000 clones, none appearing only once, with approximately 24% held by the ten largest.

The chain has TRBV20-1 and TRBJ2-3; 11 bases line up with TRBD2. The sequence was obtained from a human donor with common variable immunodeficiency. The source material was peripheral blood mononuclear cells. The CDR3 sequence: CSARRLAGGFADTQYF. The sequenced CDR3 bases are TGCAGTGCTAGGAGGCTAGCGGGAGGTTTCGCAGATACG.